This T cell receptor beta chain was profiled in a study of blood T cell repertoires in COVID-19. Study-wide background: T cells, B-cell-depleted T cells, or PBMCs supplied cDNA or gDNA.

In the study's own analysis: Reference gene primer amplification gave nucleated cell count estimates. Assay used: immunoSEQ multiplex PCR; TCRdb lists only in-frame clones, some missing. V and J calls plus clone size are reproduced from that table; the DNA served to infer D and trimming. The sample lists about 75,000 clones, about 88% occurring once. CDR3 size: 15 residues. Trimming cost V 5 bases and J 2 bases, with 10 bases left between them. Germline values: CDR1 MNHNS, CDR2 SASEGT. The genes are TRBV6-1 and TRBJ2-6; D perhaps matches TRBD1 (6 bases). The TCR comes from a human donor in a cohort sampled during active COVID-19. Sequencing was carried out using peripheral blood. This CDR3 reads CASSSQGTGANVLTF. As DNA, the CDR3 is TGTGCCAGCAGTTCACAGGGCACTGGGGCCAACGTCCTGACTTTC.